This TCR beta chain was found in a study of cytomegalovirus exposure and HLA in healthy donors. Study information: A later analysis reported the same platform for the 90 to 150 validation repertoires and the roughly 650 first-cohort repertoires.

Findings of the study overall: The dataset shows that most TCR sequences were rare, while some public TCRs occurred in many donors. In vitro assays verified that three CMV-associated chains recognized CMV antigens specifically.

The germline V gene encodes CDR1 GTSNPN and CDR2 SVGIG (reference sequence). The CDR3 sequence is 14 residues long. The data were produced by immunoSEQ multiplex PCR, yet TCRdb's version contains in-frame clones alone and is incomplete. The table includes about 150,000 clones, about 88% detected once. This clone has only one observation. Its antigen is unidentified. Sequences were obtained from PBMCs. The sequence was obtained from a man aged 18-30 years in good health and CMV-seropositive. The rearrangement uses TRBV30 and TRBJ2-5; TRBD1 matches 8 bases. Matching the DNA end better, TRBJ2-7 makes the J call doubtful. CDR3 in amino acids: CAWIHSGQGYEQYF. CDR3 nucleotide sequence: TGTGCCTGGATTCACTCCGGACAGGGCTACGAGCAGTACTTC.